This record looks at one TCR beta chain sequence and its context. The data stem from a study of T cell changes during pregnancy in multiple sclerosis. Deletions cut 5 bases from V and 1 base from J, with 8 bases between. The CDR3 spans 13 residues. From germline, CDR1 is SGHVS and CDR2 FQNEAQ. Sequencing was performed with immunoSEQ multiplex PCR; in TCRdb, only in-frame clones are kept and a portion is missing. The sample records roughly 48,000 clones, about nine tenths being singletons. The J gene is TRBJ1-1, the V gene TRBV7-8; no reliable D call. Material: CD4+ T cells from peripheral blood mononuclear cells, obtained in the second trimester of pregnancy. The receptor was derived from a female donor with multiple sclerosis, enrolled in a pregnancy study. This chain's CDR3 is CASSRLKNTEAFF. In DNA, the CDR3 is TGTGCCAGCAGCCGACTGAAGAACACTGAAGCTTTCTTT.